This TCR beta chain was profiled in a study of blood T cell repertoires in COVID-19. About the study: Material from acute and convalescent COVID-19 was sourced from the United States, Italy and Spain. The cDNA or gDNA used as material had been derived from T cells, B-cell-depleted T cells, or PBMCs.

Source study methods: Cell counts per sample came from amplifying reference gene primers. TCRdb's copy holds only in-frame clones and misses some; the assay was immunoSEQ multiplex PCR. Clone size and the V and J calls come from that table; the DNA yielded D and trimming. This table has about 160,000 clones, over 70% appearing once. Germline CDR1 reads KGHSH; CDR2 reads LQKENI. The ends were cut back, 0 bases at V and 0 bases at J, with 11 bases in the middle. The CDR3 contains 16 residues. Specimen: peripheral blood. This receptor was obtained from a man between 65 and 85 years old with acute or convalescent COVID-19. The V call is TRBV18, the J call TRBJ1-1; D is possibly TRBD1 (6 bases). CDR3 region: CASSPPGAGMNTEAFF. CDR3 in DNA: TGTGCCAGCTCACCACCGGGGGCAGGAATGAACACTGAAGCTTTCTTT.